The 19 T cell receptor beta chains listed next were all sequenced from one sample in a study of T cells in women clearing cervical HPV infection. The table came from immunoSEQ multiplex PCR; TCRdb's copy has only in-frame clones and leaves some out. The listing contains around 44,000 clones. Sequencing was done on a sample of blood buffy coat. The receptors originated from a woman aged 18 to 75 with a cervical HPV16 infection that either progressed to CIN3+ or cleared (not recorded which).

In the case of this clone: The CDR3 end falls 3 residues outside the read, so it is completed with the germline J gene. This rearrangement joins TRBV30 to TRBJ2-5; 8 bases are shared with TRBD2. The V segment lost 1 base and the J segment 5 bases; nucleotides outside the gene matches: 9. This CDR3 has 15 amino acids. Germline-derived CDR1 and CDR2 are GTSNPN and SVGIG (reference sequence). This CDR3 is CAWSASGGLGETQYF. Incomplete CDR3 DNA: TGTGCCTGGAGTGCCTCGGGGGGGCTGGGGGAGACC.

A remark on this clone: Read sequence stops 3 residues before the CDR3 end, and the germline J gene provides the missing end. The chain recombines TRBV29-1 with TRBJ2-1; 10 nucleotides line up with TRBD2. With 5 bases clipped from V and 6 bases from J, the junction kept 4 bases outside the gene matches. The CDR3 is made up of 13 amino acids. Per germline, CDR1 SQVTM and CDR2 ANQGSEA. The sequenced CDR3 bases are TGCAGCGTTCACAGGACTAGCGGCAATGAG. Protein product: CSVHRTSGNE. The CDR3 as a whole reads CSVHRTSGNEQFF.

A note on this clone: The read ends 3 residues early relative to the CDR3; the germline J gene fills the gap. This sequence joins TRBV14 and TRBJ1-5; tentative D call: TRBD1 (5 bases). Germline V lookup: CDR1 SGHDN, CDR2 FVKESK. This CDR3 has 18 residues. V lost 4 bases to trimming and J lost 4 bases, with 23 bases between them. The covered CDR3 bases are TGTGCCAGCAGCCCCAACCTAAGCCGAGACAGACCTAATCAGCCC. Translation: CASSPNLSRDRPNQP. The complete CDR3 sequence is CASSPNLSRDRPNQPQHF.

CDR3 DNA (partial): TGTGCCATCAGTGAGACGGCAGGGCCTAATGAAAAA. This gives the protein CAISETAGPNEK. The CDR3 in its entirety is CAISETAGPNEKLFF. J is TRBJ1-4 and V is TRBV10-3; maybe TRBD1 (5 bases). Read coverage stops 3 residues before the CDR3 terminus; the germline J gene supplies the remainder. CDR3 length equals 15 residues. Between the trimmed V and J ends, which lost 2 bases and 3 bases, there was a span of 10 bases. CDR1 is ENHRY, CDR2 SYGVKD, per germline.

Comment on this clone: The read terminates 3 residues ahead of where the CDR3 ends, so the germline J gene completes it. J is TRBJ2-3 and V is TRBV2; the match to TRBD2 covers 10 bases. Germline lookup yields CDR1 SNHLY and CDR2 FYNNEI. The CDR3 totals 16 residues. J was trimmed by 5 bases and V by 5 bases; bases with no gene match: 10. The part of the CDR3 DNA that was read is TGTGCCAGCAGTCCTAGCGGGAGTCCAATGGGAGATACG. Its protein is CASSPSGSPMGDT. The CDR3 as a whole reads CASSPSGSPMGDTQYF.

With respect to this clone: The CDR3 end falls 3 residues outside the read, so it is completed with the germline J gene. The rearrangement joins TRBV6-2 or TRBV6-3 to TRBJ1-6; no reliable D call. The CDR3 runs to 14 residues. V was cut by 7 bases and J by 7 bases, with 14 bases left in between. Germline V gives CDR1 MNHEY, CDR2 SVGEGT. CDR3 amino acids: CASTFRVSNSPLHF. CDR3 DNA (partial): TGTGCCAGCACTTTCCGGGTTTCAAATTCACCC.

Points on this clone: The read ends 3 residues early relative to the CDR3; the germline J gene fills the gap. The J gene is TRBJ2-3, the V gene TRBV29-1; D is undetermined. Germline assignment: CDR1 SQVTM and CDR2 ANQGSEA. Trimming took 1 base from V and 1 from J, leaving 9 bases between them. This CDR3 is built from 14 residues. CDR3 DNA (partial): TGCAGCGTTGAAGTACAGTCCGGCACAGATACG. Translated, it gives CSVEVQSGTDT. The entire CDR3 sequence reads CSVEVQSGTDTQYF.

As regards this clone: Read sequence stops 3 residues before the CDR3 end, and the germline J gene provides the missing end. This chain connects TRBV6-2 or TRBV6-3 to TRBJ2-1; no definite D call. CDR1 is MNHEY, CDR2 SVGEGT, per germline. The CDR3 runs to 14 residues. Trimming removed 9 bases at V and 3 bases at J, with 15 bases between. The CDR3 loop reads CASWASAGYNEQFF. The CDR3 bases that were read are TGTGCCAGTTGGGCCTCGGCCGGCTACAATGAG.

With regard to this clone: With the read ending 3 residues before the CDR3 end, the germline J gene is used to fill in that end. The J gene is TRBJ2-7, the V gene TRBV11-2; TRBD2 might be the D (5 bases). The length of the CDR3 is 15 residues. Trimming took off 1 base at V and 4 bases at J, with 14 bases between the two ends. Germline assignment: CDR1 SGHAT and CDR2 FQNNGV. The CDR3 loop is CASSLGGSAQYEQYF. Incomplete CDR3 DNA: TGTGCCAGCAGCTTAGGTGGTAGCGCCCAATACGAG.

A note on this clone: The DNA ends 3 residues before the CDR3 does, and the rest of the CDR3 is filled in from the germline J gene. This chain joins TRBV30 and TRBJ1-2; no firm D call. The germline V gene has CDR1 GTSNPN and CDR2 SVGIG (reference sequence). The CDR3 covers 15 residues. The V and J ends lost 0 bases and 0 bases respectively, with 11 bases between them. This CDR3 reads CAWSVKLATNYGYTF. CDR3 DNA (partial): TGTGCCTGGAGTGTAAAACTCGCGACTAACTATGGC.

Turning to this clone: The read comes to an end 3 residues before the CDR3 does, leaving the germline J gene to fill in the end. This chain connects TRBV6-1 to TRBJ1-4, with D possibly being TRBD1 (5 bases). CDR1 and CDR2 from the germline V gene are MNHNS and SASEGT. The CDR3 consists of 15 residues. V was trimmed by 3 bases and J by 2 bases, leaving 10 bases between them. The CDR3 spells CASSDRDVTNEKLFF. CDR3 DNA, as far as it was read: TGTGCCAGCAGTGACAGGGATGTGACTAATGAAAAA.

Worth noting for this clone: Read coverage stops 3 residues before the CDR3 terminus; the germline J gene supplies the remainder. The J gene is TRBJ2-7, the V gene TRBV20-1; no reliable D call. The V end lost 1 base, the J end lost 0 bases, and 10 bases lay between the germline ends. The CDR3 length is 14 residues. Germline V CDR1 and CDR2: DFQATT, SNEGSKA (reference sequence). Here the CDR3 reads CSARGFQRSYEQYF. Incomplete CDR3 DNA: TGCAGTGCTAGAGGTTTCCAGCGCTCCTACGAG.

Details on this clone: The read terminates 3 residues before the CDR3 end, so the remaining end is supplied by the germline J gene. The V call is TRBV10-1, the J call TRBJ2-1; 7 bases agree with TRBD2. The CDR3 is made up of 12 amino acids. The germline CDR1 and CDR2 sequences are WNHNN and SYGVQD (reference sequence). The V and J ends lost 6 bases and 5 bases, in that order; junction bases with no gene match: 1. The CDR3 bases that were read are TGCGCCAGCAGCCTAGCGGACAATGAG. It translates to CASSLADNE. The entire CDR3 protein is CASSLADNEQFF.

The CDR3 protein is CASSLTGSPYEQYF. The sequenced CDR3 bases are TGTGCCAGCAGCTTAACAGGGTCCCCCTACGAG. The genes are TRBV5-6 and TRBJ2-7; the D gene is possibly TRBD1 (6 bases). The CDR3 goes on 3 residues after the read ends, and that part is filled in from the germline J gene. This CDR3 has 14 amino acids. Germline loops: CDR1 SGHDT, CDR2 YYEEEE. The germline V and J ends were trimmed by 2 bases and 2 bases, with 11 bases remaining between them.

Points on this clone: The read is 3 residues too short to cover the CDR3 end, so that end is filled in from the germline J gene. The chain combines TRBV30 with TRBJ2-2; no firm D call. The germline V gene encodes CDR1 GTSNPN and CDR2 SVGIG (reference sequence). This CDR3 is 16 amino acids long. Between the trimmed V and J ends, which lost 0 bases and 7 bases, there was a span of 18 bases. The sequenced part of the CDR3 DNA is TGTGCCTGGAGTGTACAGTCGTTGGGCGCCCACGGGGAG. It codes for CAWSVQSLGAHGE. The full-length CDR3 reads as CAWSVQSLGAHGELFF.

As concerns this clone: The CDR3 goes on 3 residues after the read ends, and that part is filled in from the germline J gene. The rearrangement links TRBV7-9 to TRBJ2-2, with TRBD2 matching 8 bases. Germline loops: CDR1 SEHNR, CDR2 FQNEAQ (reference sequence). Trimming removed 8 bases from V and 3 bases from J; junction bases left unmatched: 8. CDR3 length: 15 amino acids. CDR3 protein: CASRGGQAYTGELFF. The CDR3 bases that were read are TGTGCCAGCCGGGGGGGGCAGGCCTACACCGGGGAG.

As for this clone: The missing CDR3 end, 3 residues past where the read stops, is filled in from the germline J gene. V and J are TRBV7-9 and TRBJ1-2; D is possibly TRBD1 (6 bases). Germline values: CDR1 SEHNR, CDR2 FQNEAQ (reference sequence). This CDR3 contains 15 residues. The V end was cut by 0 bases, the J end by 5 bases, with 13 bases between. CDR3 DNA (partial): TGTGCCAGCAGCTTAGCAGCAGGGGCCCAGTATGGC. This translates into CASSLAAGAQYG. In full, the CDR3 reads CASSLAAGAQYGYTF.

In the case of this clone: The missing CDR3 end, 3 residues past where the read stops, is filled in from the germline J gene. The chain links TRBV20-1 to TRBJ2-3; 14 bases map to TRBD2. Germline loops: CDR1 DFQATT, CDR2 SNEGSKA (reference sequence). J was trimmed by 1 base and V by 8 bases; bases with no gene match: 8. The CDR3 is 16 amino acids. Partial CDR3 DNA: TGCAGTCTCAAGGTGGGACTAGCGGGGGGCACAGATACG. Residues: CSLKVGLAGGTDT. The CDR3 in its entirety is CSLKVGLAGGTDTQYF.

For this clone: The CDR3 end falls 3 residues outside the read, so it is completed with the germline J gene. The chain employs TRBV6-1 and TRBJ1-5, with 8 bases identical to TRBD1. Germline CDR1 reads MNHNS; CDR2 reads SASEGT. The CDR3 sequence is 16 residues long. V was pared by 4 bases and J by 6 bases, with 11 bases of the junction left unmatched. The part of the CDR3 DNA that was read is TGTGCCAGCAGTGGAGTCTCAACCAGGGGGCTTCAGCCC. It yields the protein CASSGVSTRGLQP. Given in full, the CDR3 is CASSGVSTRGLQPQHF.